This T cell receptor (beta chain) originates from a study of CD8 T cells in Susac syndrome. Study information: When blood was drawn, patients with Susac syndrome were on intravenous immunoglobulin alone, on corticosteroids, or therapy-naive.

From blood CD8+ and CD4+ T cells, TCR beta sequences were generated. 0.5 to 1 ug RNA was reverse transcribed with random hexamers. TCRdb called the immunoSEQ multiplex PCR reads again in MiXCR, with one record for every CDR3 protein. The sample contains roughly 190,000 distinct CDR3 sequences, under 97% of which appear only once. The CDR3 is 17 residues long. After removal of 4 bases from V and 6 bases from J, the junction contained 13 bases not matched to a gene. Germline V gene lookup returns CDR1 SGHDN and CDR2 FVKESK. The TCR sequence derives from a human donor with Susac syndrome. The chain is built from TRBV14 and TRBJ2-1; TRBD2 agrees at 9 bases. Sequencing used CD4+ T cells from PBMCs. The CDR3 nucleotides read TGTGCCAGCAGCCGGAAACTACTAGCGGGCCTGGCCAATGAGCAGTTCTTC. Residues: CASSRKLLAGLANEQFF.